Listed below are T cell receptor beta chains from one sample, sequenced in a study of T cell responses to AZD1222 COVID-19 vaccine. Libraries were prepared by immunoSEQ multiplex PCR; TCRdb keeps only in-frame clonotypes and omits some of them. The data hold approximately 190,000 clones, with 85% to 95% observed a single time. The sample consisted of peripheral blood, taken 28 days after the second dose of the MenACWY control vaccine. The receptor source for this set is an adult who received the MenACWY meningococcal vaccine as a control. CDR3s include the opening cysteine and the closing phenylalanine or tryptophan. The D gene is left open where the match is weak. Some rows mark clone size as missing; the rest say once, few, many or name a class of expanded clone.

V: TRBV3-1/TRBV3-2
size: -
D: TRBD1
length: 14
J: TRBJ1-1
CDR3: CASSLTGGNTEAFF
DNA: TGTGCCAGCAGCCTTACAGGGGGGAACACTGAAGCTTTCTTT

V: TRBV24-1
size: -
D: -
length: 16
J: TRBJ2-3
CDR3: CATSDPRVSSTDTQYF
DNA: TGTGCCACCAGTGACCCCAGGGTCTCCTCCACAGATACGCAGTATTTT

V: TRBV7-2
size: -
D: -
length: 13
J: TRBJ1-5
CDR3: CASSADGNQPQHF
DNA: TGTGCCAGCAGCGCGGACGGAAATCAGCCCCAGCATTTT

V: TRBV7-9
size: -
D: -
length: 14
J: TRBJ2-5
CDR3: CASSLRGSGETQYF
DNA: TGTGCCAGCAGCTTAAGGGGGTCGGGAGAGACCCAGTACTTC

V: TRBV7-9
size: -
D: TRBD1
length: 12
J: TRBJ1-2
CDR3: CASSDRDFGYTF
DNA: TGTGCCAGCAGCGACAGGGATTTTGGCTACACCTTC

V: TRBV6-5
size: -
D: -
length: 12
J: TRBJ1-1
CDR3: CASSFLSTEAFF
DNA: TGTGCCAGCAGTTTTCTCAGCACTGAAGCTTTCTTT

V: TRBV5-1
size: -
D: -
length: 15
J: TRBJ2-3
CDR3: CASSQEGENGDTQYF
DNA: TGCGCCAGCAGCCAGGAGGGGGAAAATGGGGATACGCAGTATTTT

V: TRBV28
size: -
D: TRBD1
length: 13
J: TRBJ1-5
CDR3: CASRIQGAGPQHF
DNA: TGTGCCAGCAGAATACAGGGGGCCGGGCCCCAGCATTTT

V: TRBV30
size: -
D: -
length: 13
J: TRBJ2-7
CDR3: CAAGIASRDEQYF
DNA: TGTGCCGCGGGTATAGCCTCAAGGGACGAGCAGTACTTC

V: TRBV4-2
size: -
D: -
length: 14
J: TRBJ2-1
CDR3: CASSQVGRGNEQFF
DNA: TGTGCCAGCAGCCAAGTTGGCAGGGGCAATGAGCAGTTCTTC

V: TRBV28
size: -
D: TRBD1
length: 13
J: TRBJ1-5
CDR3: CASGDRAGQPQHF
DNA: TGTGCCAGCGGAGACAGGGCTGGGCAGCCCCAGCATTTT

V: TRBV6-1
size: -
D: TRBD1
length: 16
J: TRBJ2-3
CDR3: CASSERVKGATDTQYF
DNA: TGTGCCAGCAGTGAACGGGTCAAGGGGGCCACAGATACGCAGTATTTT

V: TRBV29-1
size: -
D: -
length: 17
J: TRBJ1-2
CDR3: CSVEVLKGRGTDYGYTF
DNA: TGCAGCGTTGAAGTCCTAAAGGGCCGGGGGACGGACTATGGCTACACCTTC

V: TRBV7-3
size: -
D: -
length: 20
J: TRBJ2-7
CDR3: CASSLPKGGGPTSLLYEQYF
DNA: TGTGCCAGCAGCTTACCCAAAGGGGGTGGACCGACCTCGTTACTCTACGAGCAGTACTTC

V: TRBV28
size: -
D: -
length: 15
J: TRBJ1-4
CDR3: CASSSEDQDNEKLFF
DNA: TGTGCCAGCAGCTCAGAGGACCAGGATAATGAAAAACTGTTTTTT

V: TRBV30
size: few
D: TRBD1
length: 13
J: TRBJ1-4
CDR3: CAWSADRGEKLFF
DNA: TGTGCCTGGAGTGCCGACAGGGGAGAAAAACTGTTTTTT

V: TRBV24-1
size: -
D: -
length: 14
J: TRBJ2-3
CDR3: CATSDPGRADTQYF
DNA: TGTGCCACCAGTGATCCTGGTAGGGCAGATACGCAGTATTTT

V: TRBV18
size: -
D: -
length: 14
J: TRBJ1-1
CDR3: CASSLTEGNTEAFF
DNA: TGTGCCAGCTCACTTACGGAGGGCAACACTGAAGCTTTCTTT

V: TRBV19
size: -
D: -
length: 16
J: TRBJ1-2
CDR3: CASNKGRGPLEYGYTF
DNA: TGTGCCAGTAACAAGGGACGGGGCCCCCTTGAGTATGGCTACACCTTC

V: TRBV19
size: -
D: -
length: 13
J: TRBJ1-6
CDR3: CASSMQGRTPLHF
DNA: TGTGCCAGTAGTATGCAGGGCAGAACACCCCTCCACTTT

V: TRBV5-1
size: -
D: -
length: 14
J: TRBJ2-2
CDR3: CASSLPSNTGELFF
DNA: TGCGCCAGCAGCTTGCCCTCGAACACCGGGGAGCTGTTTTTT

V: TRBV3-1/TRBV3-2
size: -
D: -
length: 12
J: TRBJ2-5
CDR3: CASSYSLETQYF
DNA: TGTGCCAGCAGCTACTCCTTGGAGACCCAGTACTTC

V: TRBV24-1
size: -
D: -
length: 14
J: TRBJ1-2
CDR3: CATSDLQGTRGYTF
DNA: TGTGCCACCAGTGATTTGCAGGGGACAAGGGGCTACACCTTC

V: TRBV7-8
size: -
D: TRBD2
length: 11
J: TRBJ2-3
CDR3: CAGGLADTQYF
DNA: TGTGCCGGAGGACTAGCAGATACGCAGTATTTT

V: TRBV20-1
size: -
D: -
length: 14
J: TRBJ1-1
CDR3: CSASLVFENTEAFF
DNA: TGCAGTGCTAGTCTCGTATTTGAGAACACTGAAGCTTTCTTT

V: TRBV19
size: once
D: -
length: 15
J: TRBJ2-1
CDR3: CASSIAQGSYNEQFF
DNA: TGTGCCAGTAGTATTGCGCAGGGCTCCTACAATGAGCAGTTCTTC

V: TRBV7-2
size: -
D: -
length: 14
J: TRBJ2-3
CDR3: CASSFPSRADTQYF
DNA: TGTGCCAGCAGCTTCCCCAGCCGCGCAGATACGCAGTATTTT

V: TRBV10-3
size: -
D: -
length: 14
J: TRBJ1-1
CDR3: CAISASQGNTEAFF
DNA: TGTGCCATCAGTGCGTCACAGGGTAACACTGAAGCTTTCTTT

V: TRBV15
size: -
D: TRBD1
length: 16
J: TRBJ1-2
CDR3: CATSRDLGQGRSGYTF
DNA: TGTGCCACCAGCAGAGATTTGGGACAGGGGAGGAGTGGCTACACCTTC

V: TRBV24-1
size: once
D: -
length: 13
J: TRBJ2-5
CDR3: CATSDPSGWTQYF
DNA: TGTGCCACCAGTGATCCATCCGGTTGGACCCAGTACTTC

V: TRBV6-2/TRBV6-3
size: -
D: TRBD1
length: 13
J: TRBJ1-2
CDR3: CASSYLGQGPYTF
DNA: TGTGCCAGCAGTTACTTGGGACAGGGTCCCTACACCTTC

V: TRBV9
size: -
D: -
length: 13
J: TRBJ1-4
CDR3: CASSVSGNEKLFF
DNA: TGTGCCAGCAGCGTGTCAGGAAATGAAAAACTGTTTTTT

V: TRBV2
size: -
D: -
length: 14
J: TRBJ2-2
CDR3: CASTPLPRDGELFF
DNA: TGTGCCAGCACCCCGTTACCTAGGGACGGGGAGCTGTTTTTT

V: TRBV7-3
size: -
D: TRBD1
length: 15
J: TRBJ2-5
CDR3: CASSSQGALGETQYF
DNA: TGTGCCAGCAGCTCGCAGGGGGCGCTGGGAGAGACCCAGTACTTC

V: TRBV30
size: once
D: -
length: 12
J: TRBJ2-3
CDR3: CAWSAGLNTQYF
DNA: TGTGCCTGGAGTGCGGGGCTCAATACGCAGTATTTT

V: TRBV21-1
size: once
D: -
length: 15
J: TRBJ1-1
CDR3: CASSSPGSRDTEAFF
DNA: TGTGCCAGCAGCTCCCCAGGGAGCCGAGACACTGAAGCTTTCTTT

V: TRBV5-1
size: -
D: TRBD1
length: 16
J: TRBJ1-6
CDR3: CASSLGGQGASSPLHF
DNA: TGCGCCAGCAGCTTGGGCGGACAGGGGGCTTCTTCACCCCTCCACTTT

V: TRBV30
size: -
D: -
length: 13
J: TRBJ1-2
CDR3: CAWSVLQYYGYTF
DNA: TGTGCCTGGAGTGTACTACAGTACTATGGCTACACCTTC

V: TRBV7-3
size: -
D: -
length: 15
J: TRBJ1-3
CDR3: CASSLTGGPGNTIYF
DNA: TGTGCCAGCAGCTTAACCGGGGGGCCTGGAAACACCATATATTTT

V: TRBV14
size: -
D: -
length: 14
J: TRBJ2-1
CDR3: CASSQVTVYNEQFF
DNA: TGTGCCAGCAGCCAAGTTACGGTTTACAATGAGCAGTTCTTC

V: TRBV19
size: -
D: -
length: 14
J: TRBJ1-5
CDR3: CASSPQGGNQPQHF
DNA: TGTGCCAGTAGTCCACAGGGTGGAAATCAGCCCCAGCATTTT

V: TRBV19
size: -
D: -
length: 14
J: TRBJ1-5
CDR3: CASSIGVTSGPQHF
DNA: TGTGCCAGTAGTATCGGGGTGACCTCGGGGCCCCAGCATTTT

V: TRBV7-3
size: once
D: -
length: 14
J: TRBJ1-1
CDR3: CASSLRDRFGEAFF
DNA: TGTGCCAGCAGCCTCAGGGATCGGTTTGGAGAGGCTTTCTTT